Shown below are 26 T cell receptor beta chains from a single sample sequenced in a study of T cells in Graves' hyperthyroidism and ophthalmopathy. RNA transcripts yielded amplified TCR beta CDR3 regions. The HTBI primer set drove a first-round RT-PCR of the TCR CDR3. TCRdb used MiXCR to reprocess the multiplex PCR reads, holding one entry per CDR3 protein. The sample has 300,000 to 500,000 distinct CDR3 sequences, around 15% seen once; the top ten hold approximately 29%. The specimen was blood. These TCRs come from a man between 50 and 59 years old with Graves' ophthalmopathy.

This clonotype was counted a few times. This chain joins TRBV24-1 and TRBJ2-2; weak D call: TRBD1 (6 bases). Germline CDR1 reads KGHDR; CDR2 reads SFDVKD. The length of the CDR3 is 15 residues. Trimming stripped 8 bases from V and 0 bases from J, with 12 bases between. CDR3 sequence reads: CATMGASANTGELFF. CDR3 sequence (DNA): TGTGCCACCATGGGGGCCAGCGCGAACACCGGGGAGCTGTTTTTT.

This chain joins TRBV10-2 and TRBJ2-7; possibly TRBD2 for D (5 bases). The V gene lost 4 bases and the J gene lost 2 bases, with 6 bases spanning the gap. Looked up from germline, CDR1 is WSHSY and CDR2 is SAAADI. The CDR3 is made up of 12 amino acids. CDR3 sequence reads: CASSGRTYEQYF. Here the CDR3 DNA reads TGCGCCAGCAGTGGGAGGACCTACGAGCAGTACTTC.

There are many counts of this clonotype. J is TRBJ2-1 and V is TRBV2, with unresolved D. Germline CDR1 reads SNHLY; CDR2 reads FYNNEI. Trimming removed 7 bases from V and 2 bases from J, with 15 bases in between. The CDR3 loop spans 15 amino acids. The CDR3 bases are TGTGCCAGCACCCCCCCCGCCGTTACCTACAATGAGCAGTTCTTC. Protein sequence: CASTPPAVTYNEQFF.

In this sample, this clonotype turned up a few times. The CDR3 sequence is CASSPTPGGGNQPQHF. CDR3 sequence (DNA): TGTGCCAGCTCTCCGACTCCGGGGGGAGGCAATCAGCCCCAGCATTTT. The chain couples TRBV18 to TRBJ1-5; perhaps TRBD1 as D (5 bases). The V and J ends lost 6 bases and 2 bases respectively, with 17 bases between them. The germline V gene has CDR1 KGHSH and CDR2 LQKENI. The CDR3 is 16 amino acids.

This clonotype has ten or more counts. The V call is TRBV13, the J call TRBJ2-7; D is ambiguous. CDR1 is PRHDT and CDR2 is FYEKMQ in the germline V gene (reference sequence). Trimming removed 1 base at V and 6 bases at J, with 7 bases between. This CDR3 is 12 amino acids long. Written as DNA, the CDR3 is TGTGCCAGCAGCTTAGCCAGTTCCGAGCAGTACTTC. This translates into CASSLASSEQYF.

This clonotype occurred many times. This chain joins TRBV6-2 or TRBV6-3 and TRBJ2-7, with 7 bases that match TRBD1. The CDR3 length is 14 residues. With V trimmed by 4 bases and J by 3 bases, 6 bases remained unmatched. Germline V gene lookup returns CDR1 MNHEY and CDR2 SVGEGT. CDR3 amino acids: CASSWQGEYYEQYF. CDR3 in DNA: TGTGCCAGCAGTTGGCAGGGGGAGTACTACGAGCAGTACTTC.

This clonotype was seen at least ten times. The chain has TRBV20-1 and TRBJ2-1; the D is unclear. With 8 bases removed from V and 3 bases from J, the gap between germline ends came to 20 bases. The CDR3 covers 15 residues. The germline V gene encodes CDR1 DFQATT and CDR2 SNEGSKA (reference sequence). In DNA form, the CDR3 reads TGCAGTTGCCACTCCAATGGTGTAAGCTACAATGAGCAGTTCTTC. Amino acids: CSCHSNGVSYNEQFF.

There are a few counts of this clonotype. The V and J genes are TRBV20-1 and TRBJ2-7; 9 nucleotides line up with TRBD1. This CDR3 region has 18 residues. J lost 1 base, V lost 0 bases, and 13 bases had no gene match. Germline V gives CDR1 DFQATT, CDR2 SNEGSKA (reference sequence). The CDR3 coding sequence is TGCAGTGCTAGAGATCAATGGAAAGCGGGACAGGGTTCCTACGAGCAGTACTTC. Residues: CSARDQWKAGQGSYEQYF.

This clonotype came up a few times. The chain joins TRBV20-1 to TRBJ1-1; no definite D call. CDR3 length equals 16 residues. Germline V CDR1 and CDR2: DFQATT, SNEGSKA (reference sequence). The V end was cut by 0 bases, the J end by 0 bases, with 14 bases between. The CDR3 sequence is CSARDKYRNMNTEAFF. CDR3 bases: TGCAGTGCTAGAGATAAGTATCGGAACATGAACACTGAAGCTTTCTTT.

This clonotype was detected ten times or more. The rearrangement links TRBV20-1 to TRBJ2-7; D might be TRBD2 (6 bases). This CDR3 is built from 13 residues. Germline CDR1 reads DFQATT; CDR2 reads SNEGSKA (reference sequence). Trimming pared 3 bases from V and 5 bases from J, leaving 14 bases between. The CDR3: CSASNGRSHEQYF. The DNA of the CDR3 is TGCAGTGCTAGCAACGGGAGATCCCACGAGCAGTACTTC.

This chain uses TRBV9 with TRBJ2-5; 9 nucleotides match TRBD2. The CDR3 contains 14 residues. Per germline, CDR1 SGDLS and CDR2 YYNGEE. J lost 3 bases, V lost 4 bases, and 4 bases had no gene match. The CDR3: CASSLLAGEETQYF. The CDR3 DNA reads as TGTGCCAGCAGCCTTTTAGCGGGAGAAGAGACCCAGTACTTC.

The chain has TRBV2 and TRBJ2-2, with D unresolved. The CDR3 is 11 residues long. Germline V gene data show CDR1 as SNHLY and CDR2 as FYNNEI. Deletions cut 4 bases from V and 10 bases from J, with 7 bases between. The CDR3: CASSGSVELFF. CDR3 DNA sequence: TGTGCCAGCAGTGGAAGTGTGGAGCTGTTTTTT.

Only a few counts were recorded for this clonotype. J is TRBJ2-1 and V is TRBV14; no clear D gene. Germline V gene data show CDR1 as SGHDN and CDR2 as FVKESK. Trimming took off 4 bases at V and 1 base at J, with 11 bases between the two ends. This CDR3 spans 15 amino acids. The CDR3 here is CASSLGIGSYNEQFF. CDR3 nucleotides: TGTGCCAGCAGCCTGGGGATAGGTTCCTACAATGAGCAGTTCTTC.

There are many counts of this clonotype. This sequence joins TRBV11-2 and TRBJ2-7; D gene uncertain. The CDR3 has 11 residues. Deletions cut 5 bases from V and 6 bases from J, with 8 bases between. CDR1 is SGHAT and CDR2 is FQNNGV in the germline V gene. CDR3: CASSPKGEQYF. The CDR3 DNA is TGTGCCAGCAGCCCTAAGGGCGAGCAGTACTTC.

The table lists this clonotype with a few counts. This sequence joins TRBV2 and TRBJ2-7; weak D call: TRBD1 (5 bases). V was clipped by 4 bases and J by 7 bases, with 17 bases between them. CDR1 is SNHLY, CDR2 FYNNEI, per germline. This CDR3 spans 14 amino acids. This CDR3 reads CASSGFGRGLEQYF. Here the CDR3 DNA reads TGTGCCAGCAGTGGCTTCGGTAGGGGATTGGAGCAGTACTTC. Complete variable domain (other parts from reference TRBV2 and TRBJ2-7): EPEVTQTPSHQVTQMGQEVILRCVPISNHLYFYWYRQILGQKVEFLVSFYNNEISEKSEIFDDQFSVERPDGSNFTLKIRSTKLEDSAMYFCASSGFGRGLEQYFGPGTRLTVT.

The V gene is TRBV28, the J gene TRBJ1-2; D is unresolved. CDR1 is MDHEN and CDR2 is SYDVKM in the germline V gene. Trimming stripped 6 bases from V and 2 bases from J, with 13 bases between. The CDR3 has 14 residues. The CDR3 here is CASSPSGRNYGYTF. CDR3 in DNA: TGTGCCAGCAGCCCCTCGGGAAGGAACTATGGCTACACCTTC.

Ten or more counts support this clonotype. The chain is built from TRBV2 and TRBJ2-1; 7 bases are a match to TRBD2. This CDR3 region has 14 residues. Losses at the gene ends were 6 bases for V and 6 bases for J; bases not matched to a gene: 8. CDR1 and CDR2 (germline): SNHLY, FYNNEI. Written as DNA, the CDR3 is TGTGCCAGCAGGGAGAGGCTAGCGGCCAATGAGCAGTTCTTC. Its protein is CASRERLAANEQFF.

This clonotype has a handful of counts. The CDR3 spells CSVGNSRGLTEAFF. CDR3 nucleotide sequence: TGCAGCGTTGGGAACTCCAGGGGGCTCACTGAAGCTTTCTTT. V is TRBV29-1 and J is TRBJ1-1; 8 bases agree with TRBD1. Per the germline V gene, CDR1 is SQVTM and CDR2 is ANQGSEA. V was pared by 4 bases and J by 4 bases, with 8 bases of the junction left unmatched. The CDR3 length is 14 residues. Together with reference TRBV29-1 and TRBJ1-1, the CDR3 gives the full variable domain: SAVISQKPSRDICQRGTSLTIQCQVDSQVTMMFWYRQQPGQSLTLIATANQGSEATYESGFVIDKFPISRPNLTFSTLTVSNMSPEDSSIYLCSVGNSRGLTEAFFGQGTRLTVV.

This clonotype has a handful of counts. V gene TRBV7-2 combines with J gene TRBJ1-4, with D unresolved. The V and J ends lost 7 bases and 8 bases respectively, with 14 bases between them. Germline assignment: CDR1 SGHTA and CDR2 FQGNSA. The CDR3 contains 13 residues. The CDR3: CASTSGPREKLFF. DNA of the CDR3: TGTGCCAGCACCTCCGGGCCTAGGGAAAAACTGTTTTTT.

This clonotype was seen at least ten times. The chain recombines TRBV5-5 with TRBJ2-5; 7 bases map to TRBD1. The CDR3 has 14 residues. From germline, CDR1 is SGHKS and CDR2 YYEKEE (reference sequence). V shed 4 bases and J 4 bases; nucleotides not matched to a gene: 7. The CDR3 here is CASSQTTGRETQYF. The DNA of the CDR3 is TGTGCCAGCAGCCAAACGACAGGGCGAGAGACCCAGTACTTC.

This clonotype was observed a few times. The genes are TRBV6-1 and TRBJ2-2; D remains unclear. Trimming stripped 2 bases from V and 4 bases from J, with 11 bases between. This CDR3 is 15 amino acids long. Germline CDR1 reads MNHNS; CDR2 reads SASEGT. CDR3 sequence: CASSESPVVTGELFF. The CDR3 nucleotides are TGTGCCAGCAGTGAATCGCCAGTAGTCACCGGGGAGCTGTTTTTT.

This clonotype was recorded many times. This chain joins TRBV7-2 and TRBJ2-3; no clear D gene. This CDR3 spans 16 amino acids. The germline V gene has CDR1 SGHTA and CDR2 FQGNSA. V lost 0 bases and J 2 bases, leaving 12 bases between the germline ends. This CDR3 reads CASSLAPEPHTDTQYF. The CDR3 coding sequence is TGTGCCAGCAGCTTAGCGCCCGAGCCCCACACAGATACGCAGTATTTT.

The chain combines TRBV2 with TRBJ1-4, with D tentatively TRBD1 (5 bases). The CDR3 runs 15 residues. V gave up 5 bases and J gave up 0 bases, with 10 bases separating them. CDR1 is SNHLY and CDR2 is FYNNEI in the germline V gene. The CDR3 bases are TGTGCCAGCAGTATCGACAGTACAACTAATGAAAAACTGTTTTTT. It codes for CASSIDSTTNEKLFF. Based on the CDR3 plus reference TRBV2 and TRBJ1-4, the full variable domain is EPEVTQTPSHQVTQMGQEVILRCVPISNHLYFYWYRQILGQKVEFLVSFYNNEISEKSEIFDDQFSVERPDGSNFTLKIRSTKLEDSAMYFCASSIDSTTNEKLFFGSGTQLSVL.

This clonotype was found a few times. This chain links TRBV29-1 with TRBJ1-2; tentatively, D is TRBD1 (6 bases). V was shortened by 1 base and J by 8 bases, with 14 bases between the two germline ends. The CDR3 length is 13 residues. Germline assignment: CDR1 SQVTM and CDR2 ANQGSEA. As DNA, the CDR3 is TGCAGCGTTGAAGTCCCAGGGGCGGGCGGCTACACCTTC. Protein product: CSVEVPGAGGYTF. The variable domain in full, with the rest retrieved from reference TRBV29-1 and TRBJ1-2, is SAVISQKPSRDICQRGTSLTIQCQVDSQVTMMFWYRQQPGQSLTLIATANQGSEATYESGFVIDKFPISRPNLTFSTLTVSNMSPEDSSIYLCSVEVPGAGGYTFGSGTRLTVV.

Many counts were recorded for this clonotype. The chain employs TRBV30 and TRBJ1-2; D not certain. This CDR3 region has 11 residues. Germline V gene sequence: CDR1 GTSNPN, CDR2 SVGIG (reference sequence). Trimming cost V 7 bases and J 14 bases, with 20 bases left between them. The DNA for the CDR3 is TGTGCCTTCTCGGGCACCGCGGTATGGACCTTC. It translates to CAFSGTAVWTF.

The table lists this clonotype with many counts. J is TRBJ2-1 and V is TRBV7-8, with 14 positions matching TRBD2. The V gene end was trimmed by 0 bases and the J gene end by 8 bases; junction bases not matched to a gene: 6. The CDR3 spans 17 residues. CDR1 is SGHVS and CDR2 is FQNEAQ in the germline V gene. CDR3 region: CASSLAETSGRADEQFF. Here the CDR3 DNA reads TGTGCCAGCAGCTTAGCCGAGACTAGCGGGAGGGCCGATGAGCAGTTCTTC.